Shown below are 17 T cell receptor beta chains from a single sample sequenced in a study of blood T cell repertoires in COVID-19. Profiling relied on immunoSEQ multiplex PCR, and the TCRdb table lists in-frame clones only, not all of them. The sample holds approximately 190,000 clones, about four fifths seen once. The sequencing sample was made of peripheral blood. The source is a woman aged 55 to 70 with COVID-19, enrolled during active disease.

V usage is TRBV19 and J usage is TRBJ2-1, with D tentatively TRBD2 (6 bases). Between the trimmed V and J ends, which lost 6 bases and 1 base, there was a span of 10 bases. CDR1 LNHDA and CDR2 SQIVND come from the germline V gene (reference sequence). This CDR3 is built from 14 residues. CDR3 amino acids: CASRRRGSYNEQFF. Here the CDR3 DNA reads TGTGCCAGTAGGAGGAGGGGTTCCTACAATGAGCAGTTCTTC.

This sequence joins TRBV4-2 and TRBJ2-1; TRBD2 matches at 10 bases. Per the germline V gene, CDR1 is LGHNA and CDR2 is YNFKEQ. This CDR3 is 16 amino acids long. Trimming took 2 bases from V and 6 from J; bases not matched to a gene: 7. Here the CDR3 reads CASSQQAGGLLNEQFF. CDR3 DNA: TGTGCCAGCAGCCAACAAGCGGGGGGGCTCCTCAATGAGCAGTTCTTC.

V usage is TRBV19 and J usage is TRBJ1-5; 8 bases line up with TRBD1. V was clipped by 4 bases and J by 7 bases; unmatched bases: 9. Germline CDR1 LNHDA, CDR2 SQIVND (reference sequence). This CDR3 is built from 15 residues. CDR3 coding DNA: TGTGCCAGTAGTACAATAGGGACAGGCCGGCAGCCCCAGCATTTT. This gives the protein CASSTIGTGRQPQHF.

The chain carries TRBV28 and TRBJ2-5; 9 bases agree with TRBD2. Germline V lookup: CDR1 MDHEN, CDR2 SYDVKM. V was pared by 3 bases and J by 7 bases, with 6 bases of the junction left unmatched. The CDR3 has 14 amino acids. CDR3 sequence: CASSFGTSRGTQYF. The CDR3 nucleotides are TGTGCCAGCAGTTTCGGGACTAGCCGTGGGACCCAGTACTTC.

This chain joins TRBV6-4 and TRBJ2-5, with D unresolved. The CDR3 runs 14 residues. Germline-derived CDR1 and CDR2 are MRHNA and SNTAGT. The V end was cut by 0 bases, the J end by 3 bases, with 8 bases between. The CDR3 is CASSDSRRKETQYF. The CDR3 nucleotides read TGTGCCAGCAGTGACTCAAGGCGGAAAGAGACCCAGTACTTC.

The V gene is TRBV3-1 (or the pseudogene TRBV3-2), the J gene TRBJ2-1; TRBD1 agrees at 7 bases. The J segment lost 7 bases and the V segment lost 3 bases, leaving 0 bases of the junction unmatched. The germline gives CDR1 LGHDT, CDR2 YNNKEL (reference sequence). The CDR3 extends over 12 amino acids. DNA for the CDR3: TGTGCCAGCAGCCAGACAGGGAATGAGCAGTTCTTC. This translates into CASSQTGNEQFF.

The chain combines TRBV2 with TRBJ2-1; 10 nucleotides agree with TRBD1. The CDR3 loop spans 13 amino acids. The V gene end was trimmed by 11 bases and the J gene end by 6 bases; junction bases not matched to a gene: 7. Germline CDR1 reads SNHLY; CDR2 reads FYNNEI. Here the CDR3 DNA reads TGTGCCGGACCCGGGACAGGGGTCAATGAGCAGTTCTTC. Encoded protein: CAGPGTGVNEQFF.

The CDR3 bases are TGTGCCAGCAGCGTACAGGGATCCCTAAATGAAAAACTGTTTTTT. It is translated as CASSVQGSLNEKLFF. The V and J genes are TRBV9 and TRBJ1-4, with D possibly TRBD1 on 5 matching bases. Germline CDR1 reads SGDLS; CDR2 reads YYNGEE. Trimming shortened V by 1 base and J by 5 bases, and 12 bases separated the two germline ends. The CDR3 extends over 15 amino acids.

This rearrangement joins TRBV6-5 to TRBJ1-1; TRBD1 might be the D (6 bases). V dropped 6 bases and J dropped 0 bases, with 11 bases sitting between them. Per germline, CDR1 MNHEY and CDR2 SVGAGI. The CDR3 is made up of 14 amino acids. CDR3 sequence reads: CASSGTTMNTEAFF. CDR3 DNA: TGTGCCAGCAGCGGGACAACCATGAACACTGAAGCTTTCTTT.

This rearrangement joins TRBV6-5 to TRBJ2-3, with no clear D. This CDR3 has 12 residues. Germline V gives CDR1 MNHEY, CDR2 SVGAGI. V shed 11 bases and J shed 1 base, with 10 bases lying between them. The CDR3 bases are TGTGCCTCGGGTCTCGGCACAGATACGCAGTATTTT. Its protein product is CASGLGTDTQYF.

The chain couples TRBV7-2 to TRBJ2-1; TRBD2 might be the D (6 bases). The CDR3 sequence is 15 residues long. CDR1 and CDR2 from the germline V gene are SGHTA and FQGNSA. Trimming removed 5 bases at V and 5 bases at J, with 16 bases between. The CDR3 region is CASSVGQPGDNEQFF. The CDR3 nucleotides read TGTGCCAGCAGCGTCGGACAACCGGGGGACAATGAGCAGTTCTTC.

The rearrangement uses TRBV2 and TRBJ2-1, with TRBD2 identical over 9 bases. The V gene end was trimmed by 4 bases and the J gene end by 4 bases; junction bases not matched to a gene: 5. The germline V gene encodes CDR1 SNHLY and CDR2 FYNNEI. The CDR3 totals 15 residues. The chain's CDR3 is CASSAASGTYNEQFF. The DNA for the CDR3 is TGTGCCAGCAGTGCGGCTAGCGGGACGTACAATGAGCAGTTCTTC.

Only a few counts were recorded for this clone. This chain uses TRBV5-1 with TRBJ2-6, with D possibly TRBD1 on 6 matching bases. This CDR3 spans 17 amino acids. Trimming took off 5 bases at V and 0 bases at J, with 15 bases between the two ends. Looked up from germline, CDR1 is SGHRS and CDR2 is YFSETQ. This CDR3 reads CASRFNQGNSGANVLTF. CDR3 in DNA: TGCGCCAGCAGGTTCAACCAGGGGAACTCTGGGGCCAACGTCCTGACTTTC.

The chain uses TRBV7-9 and TRBJ1-4, with a weak D call TRBD1 (5 bases). The CDR3 has 17 amino acids. V was cut by 0 bases and J by 2 bases, with 13 bases left in between. CDR1 SEHNR and CDR2 FQNEAQ come from the germline V gene (reference sequence). For the CDR3, the DNA is TGTGCCAGCAGCTTAGCGCTAAGGTCAGGGACTAATGAAAAACTGTTTTTT. This translates into CASSLALRSGTNEKLFF.

This chain connects TRBV9 to TRBJ2-7, with a possible D match to TRBD2 (5 bases). Between the trimmed V and J ends, which lost 0 bases and 6 bases, there was a span of 16 bases. Germline V lookup: CDR1 SGDLS, CDR2 YYNGEE. CDR3 length equals 15 residues. The CDR3 nucleotides read TGTGCCAGCAGCGTAGAAGTTGGGGTAAGCGGCGAGCAGTACTTC. The encoded protein is CASSVEVGVSGEQYF. Full variable domain (rest looked up from reference TRBV9 and TRBJ2-7): DSGVTQTPKHLITATGQRVTLRCSPRSGDLSVYWYQQSLDQGLQFLIQYYNGEERAKGNILERFSAQQFPDLHSELNLSSLELGDSALYFCASSVEVGVSGEQYFGPGTRLTVT.

The chain combines TRBV28 with TRBJ1-5, with TRBD1 identical over 7 bases. Germline V lookup: CDR1 MDHEN, CDR2 SYDVKM. The J segment lost 7 bases and the V segment lost 11 bases, leaving 8 bases of the junction unmatched. This CDR3 is built from 12 residues. CDR3 residues: CAATGSQQPQHF. CDR3 nucleotide sequence: TGTGCCGCGACAGGGAGCCAGCAGCCCCAGCATTTT. The variable domain in full, with the rest retrieved from reference TRBV28 and TRBJ1-5, is DVKVTQSSRYLVKRTGEKVFLECVQDMDHENMFWYRQDPGLGLRLIYFSYDVKMKEKGDIPEGYSVSREKKERFSLILESASTNQTSMYLCAATGSQQPQHFGDGTRLSIL.

The chain links TRBV4-1 to TRBJ2-3; 8 positions match TRBD2. Trimming took 3 bases from V and 0 from J; bases not matched to a gene: 14. Germline CDR1 MGHRA, CDR2 YSYEKL. This CDR3 has 19 amino acids. The CDR3 sequence is CASSHEPPGGARSTDTQYF. The CDR3 DNA reads as TGCGCCAGCAGCCATGAACCCCCCGGGGGGGCCAGGAGCACAGATACGCAGTATTTT.